This is a list of T cell receptor beta chains from one sample in a study of cytomegalovirus exposure and HLA in healthy donors. This table comes from immunoSEQ multiplex PCR, and its TCRdb copy is limited to in-frame clones, with some not included. The sample carries 120,000 to 150,000 clones, roughly nine tenths recorded once. The material sequenced was PBMCs. These receptors originate from a man between 18 and 29 years old in good health and CMV-seronegative. The CDR3 runs from the conserved cysteine through the conserved F or W. A D gene is named only where the DNA matches it firmly.

DNA	CDR3	V	J	D
TGTGCCAGCGCGTCGTCAGCGAGCTCCTATAATTCACCCCTCCACTTT	CASASSASSYNSPLHF	TRBV6-4	TRBJ1-6	-
TGTGCCAGCAGCTTCGGGACTAGCGGGGAAGAGACCCAGTACTTC	CASSFGTSGEETQYF	TRBV11-1	TRBJ2-5	TRBD2
TGTGCCAGCAGCTTTTCAGGGACCTACGAGCAGTACTTC	CASSFSGTYEQYF	TRBV7-2	TRBJ2-7	-
TGTGCCAGCAGCCTACGGACAGGATATTACACTGAAGCTTTCTTT	CASSLRTGYYTEAFF	TRBV9	TRBJ1-1	TRBD1
TGTGCCAGCAGTTACTCTTTCTCCGGGAACACCGGGGAGCTGTTTTTT	CASSYSFSGNTGELFF	TRBV6-5	TRBJ2-2	-
TGTGCCAGCAGCTTTCGGGACAGACCCTACGAGCAGTACTTC	CASSFRDRPYEQYF	TRBV7-9	TRBJ2-7	TRBD1
TGTGCCAGCAGCAGGGGACTAGCGGGGGCGAACACCGGGGAGCTGTTTTTT	CASSRGLAGANTGELFF	TRBV7-6	TRBJ2-2	TRBD2
TGTGCCAGCAGCTTAAGTTGGGCCCGGACAGGGGTAAGGGAGACCCAGTACTTC	CASSLSWARTGVRETQYF	TRBV11-2	TRBJ2-5	TRBD1
TGTGCCAGCAGCCCAGGAGCAGGGGTTACGGGGACTAATGAAAAACTGTTTTTT	CASSPGAGVTGTNEKLFF	TRBV7-9	TRBJ1-4	-
TGTGCCAGCAGTCCCGAGGGGGGGTTCCAAGAGACCCAGTACTTC	CASSPEGGFQETQYF	TRBV6-1	TRBJ2-5	-
TGTGCCAGCAGTCCCCCGGGGGGACCCCAGTTCTTC	CASSPPGGPQFF	TRBV27	TRBJ2-1	TRBD2